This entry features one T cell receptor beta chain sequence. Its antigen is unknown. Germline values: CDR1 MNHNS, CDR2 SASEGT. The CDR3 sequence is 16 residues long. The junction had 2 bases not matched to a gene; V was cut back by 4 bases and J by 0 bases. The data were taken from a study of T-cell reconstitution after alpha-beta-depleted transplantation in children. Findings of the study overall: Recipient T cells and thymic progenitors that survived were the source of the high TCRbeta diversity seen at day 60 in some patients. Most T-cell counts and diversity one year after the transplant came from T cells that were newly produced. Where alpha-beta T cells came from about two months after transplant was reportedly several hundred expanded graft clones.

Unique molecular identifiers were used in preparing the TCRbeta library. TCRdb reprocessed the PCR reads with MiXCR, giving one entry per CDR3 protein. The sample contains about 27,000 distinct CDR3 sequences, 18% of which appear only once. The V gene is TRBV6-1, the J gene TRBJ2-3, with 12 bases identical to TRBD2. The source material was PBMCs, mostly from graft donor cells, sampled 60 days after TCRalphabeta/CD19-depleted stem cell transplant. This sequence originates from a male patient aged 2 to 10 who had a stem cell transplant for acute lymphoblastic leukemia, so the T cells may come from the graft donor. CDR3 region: CASSVGLAGSTDTQYF. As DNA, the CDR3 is TGTGCCAGCAGTGTAGGACTAGCGGGGAGCACAGATACGCAGTATTTT.